This is a list of T cell receptor beta chains from one sample in a study of identical twins. One entry per CDR3 protein results from TCRdb running MiXCR on the 5' RACE reads. The sample includes a few hundred thousand distinct CDR3 sequences, about 10% of them seen just once. Source material: naive T cells sorted from blood. The receptors here all came from a woman aged 50 to 65 in good health. Each CDR3 is given with its conserved first and last residue. The D gene is left open where the match is weak. Size is omitted from some rows. Given values are once, few, many or a class for expanded clones.

DNA: TGTGCCCGCAATAGCGACCTTGGAGAAGAGACCCAGTACTTC; CDR3: CARNSDLGEETQYF; D: NA; J: TRBJ2-5; size: many; V: TRBV6-5
DNA: TGCAGTGCTAGAGGGGACCTGTACCATGAGCAGTTCTTC; CDR3: CSARGDLYHEQFF; D: NA; J: TRBJ2-1; size: few; V: TRBV20-1
DNA: TGCGCCAGCAGCTTGGGGTGGGACTACCAATTAGAGCAGTTCTTC; CDR3: CASSLGWDYQLEQFF; D: TRBD2; J: TRBJ2-1; size: NA; V: TRBV5-1
DNA: TGCGCCAGCAGCCCTAGGGAGACCTTAATAAACAATGAGCAGTTCTTC; CDR3: CASSPRETLINNEQFF; D: NA; J: TRBJ2-1; size: many; V: TRBV5-1
DNA: TGTGCCACCAGTGAAGAAGGGCGCTTAAACACCGGGGAGCTGTTTTTT; CDR3: CATSEEGRLNTGELFF; D: NA; J: TRBJ2-2; size: NA; V: TRBV24-1
DNA: TGTGCCAGCAGCGGAGGACTAGCGGGAGGGGAGACCCAGTACTTC; CDR3: CASSGGLAGGETQYF; D: TRBD2; J: TRBJ2-5; size: many; V: TRBV12-3/TRBV12-4
DNA: TGCAGCGTTCTTACCCACGGAGAGGTCTCTGGAAACACCATATATTTT; CDR3: CSVLTHGEVSGNTIYF; D: NA; J: TRBJ1-3; size: many; V: TRBV29-1
DNA: TGCGCCAGCAGCCAACAAAGCCTCGGGACTAGCAGGGTCACAGATACGCAGTATTTT; CDR3: CASSQQSLGTSRVTDTQYF; D: TRBD2; J: TRBJ2-3; size: many; V: TRBV4-1
DNA: TGCGCCAGCAGCTTGGTATTCAGGGCGAACACTGAAGCTTTCTTT; CDR3: CASSLVFRANTEAFF; D: NA; J: TRBJ1-1; size: few; V: TRBV5-1
DNA: TGCGCCAGCAACCCAAGCGGGACGGCGCGGGAGACCCAGTACTTC; CDR3: CASNPSGTARETQYF; D: TRBD2; J: TRBJ2-5; size: many; V: TRBV5-1
DNA: TGTGCCAGCGTAAAGGGGTGGTTTGACACAGATACGCAGTATTTT; CDR3: CASVKGWFDTDTQYF; D: NA; J: TRBJ2-3; size: few; V: TRBV6-2/TRBV6-3
DNA: TGCGCCAGCAGCCAACTTCACCTAGCGGGAGCGAAGACCGGGGAGCTGTTTTTT; CDR3: CASSQLHLAGAKTGELFF; D: TRBD2; J: TRBJ2-2; size: NA; V: TRBV4-1
DNA: TGTGCCAGCAGCCCGGCTGTTCTCTTTGACACTGAAGCTTTCTTT; CDR3: CASSPAVLFDTEAFF; D: NA; J: TRBJ1-1; size: few; V: TRBV9
DNA: TGTGCCAGCAGCCAATCCAGGAACACTGAAGCTTTCTTT; CDR3: CASSQSRNTEAFF; D: NA; J: TRBJ1-1; size: few; V: TRBV3-1
DNA: TGTGCCAGCAGCGACAGTTATAATTCACCCCTCCACTTT; CDR3: CASSDSYNSPLHF; D: NA; J: TRBJ1-6; size: few; V: TRBV12-3/TRBV12-4
DNA: TGTGCCAGCAGCTTAGGAGGAGGAACTTTGGATGAGCAGTTCTTC; CDR3: CASSLGGGTLDEQFF; D: NA; J: TRBJ2-1; size: NA; V: TRBV13
DNA: TGTGCCAGCAGCTTAGCATGGCCTGGGCAAGATACGCAGTATTTT; CDR3: CASSLAWPGQDTQYF; D: NA; J: TRBJ2-3; size: NA; V: TRBV7-6
DNA: TGCAGTGCTAGAGACCCTCGGACAAGCTTGATGGAGACCCAGTACTTC; CDR3: CSARDPRTSLMETQYF; D: NA; J: TRBJ2-5; size: NA; V: TRBV20-1
DNA: TGTGCCAGCAGCCCACGACAGGAGGACTACGAGCAGTACTTC; CDR3: CASSPRQEDYEQYF; D: NA; J: TRBJ2-7; size: few; V: TRBV7-6
DNA: TGTGCCACCAGTGATTTGCCGGTAGCGGGAGTTGCAGATACGCAGTATTTT; CDR3: CATSDLPVAGVADTQYF; D: TRBD2; J: TRBJ2-3; size: NA; V: TRBV24-1
DNA: TGTGCCAGCAGCGTTGACAGTTACAATGAGCAGTTCTTC; CDR3: CASSVDSYNEQFF; D: NA; J: TRBJ2-1; size: many; V: TRBV9
DNA: TGTGCCGGAAGCACGGGGGGCTCGCCTGGCGAGGAGCAGTTCTTC; CDR3: CAGSTGGSPGEEQFF; D: NA; J: TRBJ2-1; size: few; V: TRBV12-3/TRBV12-4
DNA: TGTGCCAGCAGCTCGTGGACAGGGAGGTCCTACGAGCAGTACTTC; CDR3: CASSSWTGRSYEQYF; D: TRBD1; J: TRBJ2-7; size: NA; V: TRBV7-9
DNA: TGCGCCAGCAGCTTGGGCCAGGGCTACAATGAGCAGTTCTTC; CDR3: CASSLGQGYNEQFF; D: NA; J: TRBJ2-1; size: many; V: TRBV5-1
DNA: TGTGCCACCAGTGATTTTCCATCAAGGGCGAATGAGCAGTTCTTC; CDR3: CATSDFPSRANEQFF; D: NA; J: TRBJ2-1; size: NA; V: TRBV24-1
DNA: TGTGCCAGCAGTGAGTTAGCGGGAGGGACCGAGATTGATACGCAGTATTTT; CDR3: CASSELAGGTEIDTQYF; D: TRBD2; J: TRBJ2-3; size: NA; V: TRBV6-5
DNA: TGCGCCAGCAGCCCGGCTGGGACAGGGGATGAAAAACTGTTTTTT; CDR3: CASSPAGTGDEKLFF; D: TRBD1; J: TRBJ1-4; size: NA; V: TRBV5-1
DNA: TGTGCCAGTAGTAGGGACACCTCCTACGAGCAGTACTTC; CDR3: CASSRDTSYEQYF; D: NA; J: TRBJ2-7; size: many; V: TRBV19
DNA: TGTGCCAGCAGCTCTCCGGGACTAGCGGCCAATGAGCAGTTCTTC; CDR3: CASSSPGLAANEQFF; D: TRBD2; J: TRBJ2-1; size: NA; V: TRBV7-9
DNA: TGTGCCAGCAGCCCTGGAAGAGGCCTCTACGAGCAGTACTTC; CDR3: CASSPGRGLYEQYF; D: NA; J: TRBJ2-7; size: NA; V: TRBV13
DNA: TGCGCCAGCAGCGACGGTCTAAGGAATGAGCAGTTCTTC; CDR3: CASSDGLRNEQFF; D: NA; J: TRBJ2-1; size: few; V: TRBV5-1
DNA: TGTGCCAGCAGCTTAAGGCTAGCGGGAGTTGAGCAGTTCTTC; CDR3: CASSLRLAGVEQFF; D: TRBD2; J: TRBJ2-1; size: many; V: TRBV7-9
DNA: TGCGCCAGCAGCTTAAAAGGGCTAGCGGCGACCGGGGAGCTGTTTTTT; CDR3: CASSLKGLAATGELFF; D: TRBD2; J: TRBJ2-2; size: many; V: TRBV5-1
DNA: TGCGCCAGCACTTTCAGGAACAATGAGCAGTTCTTC; CDR3: CASTFRNNEQFF; D: NA; J: TRBJ2-1; size: many; V: TRBV5-1
DNA: TGTGCCAGCAGGCTAATGATCGGGACAGGGGGGGACGAGCAGTACTTC; CDR3: CASRLMIGTGGDEQYF; D: TRBD1; J: TRBJ2-7; size: few; V: TRBV7-9
DNA: TGTGCCAGCAGCCCCGACGGGACTCGAGGCTCCTACGAGCAGTACTTC; CDR3: CASSPDGTRGSYEQYF; D: NA; J: TRBJ2-7; size: few; V: TRBV7-9
DNA: TGCGCCAGCAGCCAAGATCTTTCCTCTGAGCAGTTCTTC; CDR3: CASSQDLSSEQFF; D: NA; J: TRBJ2-1; size: few; V: TRBV4-1
DNA: TGCAGCGTTGTTATCCCTGCTGAAGCTTTCTTT; CDR3: CSVVIPAEAFF; D: NA; J: TRBJ1-1; size: few; V: TRBV29-1
DNA: TGTGCCAGCAGCCCTCAGCGGGAGACCCAGTACTTC; CDR3: CASSPQRETQYF; D: NA; J: TRBJ2-5; size: NA; V: TRBV7-9
DNA: TGTGCCATCAGTGGTCGGGACAACTATGGCTACACCTTC; CDR3: CAISGRDNYGYTF; D: NA; J: TRBJ1-2; size: few; V: TRBV10-3
DNA: TGTGCCAGCAGCCCGCCGGGGGGGCGGGGAAACACCATATATTTT; CDR3: CASSPPGGRGNTIYF; D: NA; J: TRBJ1-3; size: NA; V: TRBV12-3/TRBV12-4
DNA: TGTGCCAGCTCACATACCAGGGGGCATGAGCAGTTCTTC; CDR3: CASSHTRGHEQFF; D: TRBD1; J: TRBJ2-1; size: few; V: TRBV18
DNA: TGTGCCAGCAGCTTAGGGGACAGGAACACAGATACGCAGTATTTT; CDR3: CASSLGDRNTDTQYF; D: TRBD1; J: TRBJ2-3; size: NA; V: TRBV7-8